The T cell receptor beta chain under discussion was sequenced for a study of radiotherapy plus CTLA-4 blockade in lung cancer. Study-wide context: 15% to 20% of patients responded objectively, and around 32% achieved disease control.

Only in-frame clones appear in the TCRdb table, and some are missing; sequencing was by immunoSEQ multiplex PCR. There are about 36,000 clones in the sample; more than 80% occur only once, and 5.5% to 7% lies in the top ten. CTLA-4 blockade with ipilimumab, together with focal radiation, was given to patients with chemo-refractory metastatic non-small-cell lung cancer. To note about this clone: Its antigen remains unidentified.

Points from the study as a whole: TCR clones from tumors expanded in blood after radiotherapy plus ipilimumab.

The CDR3 covers 15 residues. Per germline, CDR1 SGHRS and CDR2 YFSETQ. The ends lost 4 bases at V and 4 bases at J; junction bases unmatched: 7. Sequenced here: peripheral blood, sampled from a patient treated with radiotherapy plus ipilimumab. The clonotype comes from a human donor with non-small cell lung cancer who had stable disease on radiotherapy plus ipilimumab. This chain links TRBV5-1 with TRBJ2-3; 9 bases are a match to TRBD2. The CDR3 DNA sequence: TGCGCCAGCAGCACCGGGGGCGGGAGGGCAGATACGCAGTATTTT. Amino acid sequence: CASSTGGGRADTQYF. The full variable domain, rest sourced from reference TRBV5-1 and TRBJ2-3, is KAGVTQTPRYLIKTRGQQVTLSCSPISGHRSVSWYQQTPGQGLQFLFEYFSETQRNKGNFPGRFSGRQFSNSRSEMNVSTLELGDSALYLCASSTGGGRADTQYFGPGTRLTVL.